This TCR beta chain was found in a study of patients and donors after allogeneic stem cell transplantation. TCRdb itself ran the RT-PCR reads through MiXCR, one entry per CDR3 protein. The sample shows about 200,000 distinct CDR3 sequences, 41% of them seen only once. Trimming pared 3 bases from V and 7 bases from J, leaving 10 bases between. The length of the CDR3 is 13 residues. Germline CDR1 and CDR2: SEHNR and FQNEAQ (reference sequence). This sequence was found in a human donor who was either an allogeneic HSCT recipient or a stem cell or donor lymphocyte infusion donor (not recorded which). It is not recorded whose cells these are; they may come from a transplant donor. This chain uses TRBV7-9 with TRBJ2-1, with D unresolved. The sample was blood, either unsorted or a sorted T cell fraction (not recorded which). CDR3 nucleotides: TGTGCCAGCAGCTTGACATTACGAAATGAGCAGTTCTTC. This gives the protein CASSLTLRNEQFF.